Listed below are T cell receptor beta chains from one sample, sequenced in a study of regulatory T cells in long-lasting Graves disease. TCRdb ran MiXCR on the multiplex PCR reads and lists one entry per CDR3 protein. The sample has a few hundred thousand distinct CDR3 sequences, 15% seen once; the top ten hold 7.8%. Separately, the same data were catalogued under a study of T cells in Graves' hyperthyroidism and ophthalmopathy.

This sample comprised peripheral blood mononuclear cells (PBMCs), obtained at new diagnosis, from a patient treated with antithyroid drugs. Source of these receptors: a woman in her forties with Graves disease. The CDR3 runs from the conserved cysteine through the conserved F or W. A D gene is named only where the DNA matches it firmly. Not every row has a clone size; where given, it reads once, few, many or a size class.

clone_size	v_call	j_call	d_call	cdr3_nt	cdr3_aa
NA	TRBV5-1	TRBJ2-1	TRBD2	TGCGCCAGCAGCCCCATCGGGCTAGCGGGAGGGAGCTCCTACAATGAGCAGTTCTTC	CASSPIGLAGGSSYNEQFF
NA	TRBV7-8	TRBJ2-1	TRBD2	TGTGCCAGCAGCTTAGCCGGTGCGGGAGCCTACAATGAGCAGTTCTTC	CASSLAGAGAYNEQFF
many	TRBV18	TRBJ2-1	NA	TGTGCCAGCTCACCACCGTCCTCTATCTATGAGCAGTTCTTC	CASSPPSSIYEQFF
many	TRBV11-2	TRBJ2-3	NA	TGTGCCAGCAGCTCGCCTGGGGGGCGGGTACACACAGATACGCAGTATTTT	CASSSPGGRVHTDTQYF
few	TRBV11-1	TRBJ2-5	TRBD1	TGTGCCAGCAGCTTCTTACAGGGGTCGCAAGAGACCCAGTACTTC	CASSFLQGSQETQYF
NA	TRBV5-1	TRBJ2-3	NA	TGCGCCAGCAGCCGTGCTTCGGATACGCAGTATTTT	CASSRASDTQYF
many	TRBV27	TRBJ1-3	TRBD1	TGTGCCAGCAGTTTAACAGGGGGGACTGGAAACACCATATATTTT	CASSLTGGTGNTIYF
few	TRBV29-1	TRBJ2-5	NA	TGCAGCGTTGCTCAGGGGGGGGAGACCCAGTACTTC	CSVAQGGETQYF
many	TRBV28	TRBJ2-7	TRBD1	TGTGCCACGGGGCAACAACAGGGGGACGAGCAGTACTTC	CATGQQQGDEQYF
many	TRBV7-3	TRBJ2-3	NA	TGTGCCAGCAGCCCATTGGTGCGGACCACAGATACGCAGTATTTT	CASSPLVRTTDTQYF
NA	TRBV30	TRBJ1-1	NA	TGTGCCTGGTCTCGGGGTAAGAACACTGAAGCTTTCTTT	CAWSRGKNTEAFF
many	TRBV19	TRBJ2-2	TRBD2	TGTGCCAGTAGTCCTTCCCCGGGAGGAACCGGGGAGCTGTTTTTT	CASSPSPGGTGELFF
many	TRBV27	TRBJ2-7	NA	TGTGCCAGCAGTTTATCGTCGTGGGCCGTCGGGTACGAGCAGTACTTC	CASSLSSWAVGYEQYF
many	TRBV10-3	TRBJ2-2	NA	TGTGCCATCTCCCAGGGGAACACCGGGGAGCTGTTTTTT	CAISQGNTGELFF
NA	TRBV5-1	TRBJ2-3	NA	TGCGCCAGCAGCTTGCGGCAGGCCTACACAGATACGCAGTATTTT	CASSLRQAYTDTQYF
NA	TRBV5-1	TRBJ2-5	TRBD1	TGCGCCAGCAGCTGGAGCCGGGACAGGGGGAAAGAGACCCAGTACTTC	CASSWSRDRGKETQYF
many	TRBV12-3/TRBV12-4	TRBJ1-2	NA	TGTGCCAGCAGTGAAACAGGGATCTATGGCTACACCTTC	CASSETGIYGYTF